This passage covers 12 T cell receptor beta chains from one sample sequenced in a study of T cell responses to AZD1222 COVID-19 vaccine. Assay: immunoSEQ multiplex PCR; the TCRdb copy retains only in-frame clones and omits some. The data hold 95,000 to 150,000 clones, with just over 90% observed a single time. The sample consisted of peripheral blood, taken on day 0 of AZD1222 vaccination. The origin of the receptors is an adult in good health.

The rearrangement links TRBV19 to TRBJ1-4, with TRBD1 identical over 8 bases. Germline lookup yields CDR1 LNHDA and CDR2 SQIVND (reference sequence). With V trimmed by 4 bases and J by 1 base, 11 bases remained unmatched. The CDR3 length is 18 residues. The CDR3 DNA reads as TGTGCCAGTAGTACAGGACAGGGAAGATTTGGAACTAATGAAAAACTGTTTTTT. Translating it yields CASSTGQGRFGTNEKLFF. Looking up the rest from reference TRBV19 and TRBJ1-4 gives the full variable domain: DGGITQSPKYLFRKEGQNVTLSCEQNLNHDAMYWYRQDPGQGLRLIYYSQIVNDFQKGDIAEGYSVSREKKESFPLTVTSAQKNPTAFYLCASSTGQGRFGTNEKLFFGSGTQLSVL.

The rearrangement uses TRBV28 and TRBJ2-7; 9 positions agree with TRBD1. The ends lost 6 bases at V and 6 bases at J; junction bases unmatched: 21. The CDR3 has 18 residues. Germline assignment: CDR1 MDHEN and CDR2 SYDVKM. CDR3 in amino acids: CASRGQGPTPRGRGEQYF. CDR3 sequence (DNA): TGTGCCAGCAGGGGACAGGGTCCTACTCCCCGTGGCCGTGGCGAGCAGTACTTC.

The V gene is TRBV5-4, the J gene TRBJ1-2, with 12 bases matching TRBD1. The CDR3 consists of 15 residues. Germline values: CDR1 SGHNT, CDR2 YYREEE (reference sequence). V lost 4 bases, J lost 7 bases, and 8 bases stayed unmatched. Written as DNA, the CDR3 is TGTGCCAGCAGCCGCGGGACAGGGGGCGATTTTGGCTACACCTTC. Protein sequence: CASSRGTGGDFGYTF.

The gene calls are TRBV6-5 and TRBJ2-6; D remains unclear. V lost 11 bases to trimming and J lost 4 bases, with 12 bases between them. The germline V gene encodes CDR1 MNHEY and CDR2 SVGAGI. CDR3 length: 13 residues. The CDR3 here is CAARVSGANVLTF. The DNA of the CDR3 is TGTGCCGCCCGGGTTTCCGGGGCCAACGTCCTGACTTTC.

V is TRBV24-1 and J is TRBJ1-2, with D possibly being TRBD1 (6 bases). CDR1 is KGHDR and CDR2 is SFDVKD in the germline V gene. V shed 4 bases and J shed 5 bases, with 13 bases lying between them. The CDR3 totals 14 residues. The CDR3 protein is CATSDRDILYGYTF. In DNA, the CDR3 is TGTGCCACCAGTGACCGGGACATTCTATATGGCTACACCTTC.

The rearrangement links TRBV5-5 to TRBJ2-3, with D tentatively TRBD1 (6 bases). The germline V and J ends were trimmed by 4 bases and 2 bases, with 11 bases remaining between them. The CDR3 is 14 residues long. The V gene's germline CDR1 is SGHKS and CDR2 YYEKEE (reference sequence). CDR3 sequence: CASSLGTTTDTQYF. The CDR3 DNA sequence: TGTGCCAGCAGCCTAGGGACAACCACAGATACGCAGTATTTT.

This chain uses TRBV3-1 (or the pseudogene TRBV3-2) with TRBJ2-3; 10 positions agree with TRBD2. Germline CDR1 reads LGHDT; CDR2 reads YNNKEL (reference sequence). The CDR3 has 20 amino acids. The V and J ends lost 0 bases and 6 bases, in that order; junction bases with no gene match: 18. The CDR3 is CASSQDPPRGSGRRGDTQYF. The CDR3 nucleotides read TGTGCCAGCAGCCAAGATCCCCCGAGGGGTAGCGGGAGGAGAGGGGATACGCAGTATTTT.

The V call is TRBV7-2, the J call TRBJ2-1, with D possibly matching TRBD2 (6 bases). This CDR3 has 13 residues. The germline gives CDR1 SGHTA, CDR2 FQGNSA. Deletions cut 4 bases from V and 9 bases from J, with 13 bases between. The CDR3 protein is CASSSNPGGEQFF. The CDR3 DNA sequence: TGTGCCAGCAGCTCCAACCCCGGGGGTGAGCAGTTCTTC.

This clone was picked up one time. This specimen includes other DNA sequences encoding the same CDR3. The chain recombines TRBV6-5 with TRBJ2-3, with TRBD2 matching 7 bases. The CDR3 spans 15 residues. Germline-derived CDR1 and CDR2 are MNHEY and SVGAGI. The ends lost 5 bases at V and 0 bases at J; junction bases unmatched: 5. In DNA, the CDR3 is TGTGCCAGCAGTCCTCTAGCGGCTAGCACAGATACGCAGTATTTT. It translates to CASSPLAASTDTQYF.

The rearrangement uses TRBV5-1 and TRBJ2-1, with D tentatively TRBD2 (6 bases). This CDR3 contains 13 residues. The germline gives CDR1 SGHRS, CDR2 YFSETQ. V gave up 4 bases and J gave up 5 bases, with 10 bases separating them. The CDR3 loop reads CASSGDLNNEQFF. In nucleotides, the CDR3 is TGCGCCAGCAGCGGGGACTTGAACAATGAGCAGTTCTTC.

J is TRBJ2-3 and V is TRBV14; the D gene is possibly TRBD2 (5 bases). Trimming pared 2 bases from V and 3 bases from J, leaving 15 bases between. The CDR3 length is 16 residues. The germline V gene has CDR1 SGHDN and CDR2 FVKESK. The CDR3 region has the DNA TGTGCCAGCAGCCAACACACGAGGGTTCGGACAGATACGCAGTATTTT. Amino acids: CASSQHTRVRTDTQYF.

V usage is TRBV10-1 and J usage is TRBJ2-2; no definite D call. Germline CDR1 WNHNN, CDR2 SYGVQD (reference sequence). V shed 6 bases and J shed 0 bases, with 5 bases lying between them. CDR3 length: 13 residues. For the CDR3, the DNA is TGCGCCAGCAGAGAAGCGAACACCGGGGAGCTGTTTTTT. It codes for CASREANTGELFF.